The clone carrying this T cell receptor beta chain appeared many times. MiXCR was run by TCRdb on the 5' RACE reads, yielding one entry per CDR3 protein. This sample has approximately 26,000 distinct CDR3 sequences, with approximately 4.8% found just once. V trimming: 2 bases; J trimming: 3 bases; junction bases outside the gene matches: 3. Germline V gene data show CDR1 as GTSNPN and CDR2 as SVGIG (reference sequence). The CDR3 sequence is 14 residues long. These data belong to a study of T cells after yellow fever vaccination. V gene TRBV30 combines with J gene TRBJ2-4; 8 bases are shared with TRBD1. The sample here was PBMCs, either bulk or a sorted T-cell subset (CD4+, CD8+, memory, or dextramer-sorted; not recorded which), taken on the day of the yellow fever booster vaccination. This receptor was obtained from a young man who received the YFV17D yellow fever vaccine. Written as DNA, the CDR3 is TGTGCCTGGAGTCTTACAGGGGGCAAAAACATTCAGTACTTC. This translates into CAWSLTGGKNIQYF.